The 5 T cell receptor beta chains below come from one sample, sequenced in a study of vaccination effects on CD4 cells after COVID-19. No antigen has been identified for these receptors. Measured with immunoSEQ multiplex PCR; TCRdb has only the in-frame clones, and not every one. The sample shows about 74,000 clones, 75% to 80% of them seen only once. Culture lasted 10 days before CD4+ T cell isolation. The sample was CD4+ T cells from PBMCs cultured without peptide, taken before COVID-19 vaccination. Receptor source: a human donor who received a COVID-19 vaccine.

This clone came up once. The rearrangement uses TRBV6-5 and TRBJ1-6; TRBD1 is a possible D gene (5 bases). Germline V gives CDR1 MNHEY, CDR2 SVGAGI. Trimming removed 2 bases at V and 7 bases at J, with 15 bases between. There are 16 residues in the CDR3. This CDR3 reads CASSYRPTGQNSPLHF. The CDR3 bases are TGTGCCAGCAGTTACCGTCCTACAGGCCAAAATTCACCCCTCCACTTT.

The CDR3 protein is CASSPGTGTFDSPLHF. The CDR3 coding sequence is TGCGCCAGCAGCCCCGGTACCGGGACCTTTGATTCACCCCTCCACTTT. V is TRBV5-1 and J is TRBJ1-6; perhaps TRBD1 as D (5 bases). Deletions cut 4 bases from V and 8 bases from J, with 19 bases between. This CDR3 is 16 amino acids long. The V gene's germline CDR1 is SGHRS and CDR2 YFSETQ.

The chain is built from TRBV25-1 and TRBJ1-2; no reliable D call. V lost 3 bases to trimming and J lost 6 bases, with 11 bases between them. The CDR3 contains 13 residues. CDR1 MGHDK and CDR2 SYGVNS come from the germline V gene. The CDR3 nucleotides are TGTGCCAGCAGTGATTTTCTGGGTGATGGCTACACCTTC. Amino acid sequence: CASSDFLGDGYTF.

V and J are TRBV19 and TRBJ2-3; TRBD1 or TRBD2 may be the D gene (6 bases each). The germline CDR1 and CDR2 sequences are LNHDA and SQIVND (reference sequence). The V end was cut by 4 bases, the J end by 0 bases, with 14 bases between. The CDR3 loop spans 16 amino acids. Here the CDR3 reads CASSRLQGTSTDTQYF. In nucleotides, the CDR3 is TGTGCCAGTAGTAGACTCCAGGGGACTAGCACAGATACGCAGTATTTT.

V is TRBV19 and J is TRBJ2-5, with TRBD1 matching over 7 bases. The CDR3 loop spans 15 amino acids. Trimming removed 3 bases from V and 1 base from J; junction bases left unmatched: 5. CDR1 is LNHDA and CDR2 is SQIVND in the germline V gene (reference sequence). In nucleotides, the CDR3 is TGTGCCAGTAGTATCCAGGGGGACGCCCAAGAGACCCAGTACTTC. It yields the protein CASSIQGDAQETQYF.